This TCR beta chain was identified during a study of blood T cell repertoires in COVID-19. Across the whole study: Samples taken during acute and convalescent COVID-19 were collected in the United States, Italy and Spain. The cDNA or gDNA used as material had been derived from T cells, B-cell-depleted T cells, or PBMCs.

In germline, CDR1 is GTSNPN, CDR2 SVGIG (reference sequence). The length of the CDR3 is 13 residues. Trimming took 0 bases from V and 6 from J, leaving 12 bases between them. Produced via immunoSEQ multiplex PCR; TCRdb's table is partial and in-frame only. The sample consists of approximately 90,000 clones, roughly 88% of them appearing once. Material for sequencing was peripheral blood. The J gene is TRBJ2-7, the V gene TRBV30; D uncertain. The clonotype was recovered from a human donor in a cohort sampled during active COVID-19. The CDR3 loop reads CAWSVARLGEQYF. In DNA, the CDR3 is TGTGCCTGGAGTGTAGCCAGGTTGGGCGAGCAGTACTTC.